This T cell receptor (beta chain) emerged from a study of tumor-infiltrating lymphocytes in primary liver carcinoma. The CDR3 runs to 15 residues. Germline loops: CDR1 LGHNT, CDR2 FRNRAP. Total RNA and DNA came together from around 20-30 mg of bulk tissue without cell sorting. Turning to this clonotype: Its ends do not fully match the called genes, so a read error is possible.

Total RNA (approximately 500 ng) served as template for TCR beta cDNA synthesis primed by a constant-region primer. It was through three nested multiplex PCR rounds of slightly modified ARM-PCR that TCR beta libraries arose. The first two PCR rounds used TRBV1-TRBV30 forward primers with a C-beta reverse primer, roughly 10 cycles each. TCRdb fed the multiplex PCR reads into MiXCR, producing one record per CDR3 protein. This table holds 95,000 to 150,000 distinct CDR3 sequences, about 68% found once. The J gene is TRBJ2-5, the V gene TRBV12-5, with a tentative D call TRBD1 (8 bases). The specimen sequenced was liver tumor tissue from sampling region 1. Specified subset: tumor region T1, superior pole. This TCR was recovered from a woman between 55 and 75 years old with primary liver carcinoma and hepatitis B virus infection. In DNA, the CDR3 is TGTGCTAGTGGTCTGACAGGGGACTACCAAGAGATCCAGTACTTC. It yields the protein CASGLTGDYQEIQYF.